This T cell receptor (beta chain) was retrieved from a study of patients and donors after allogeneic stem cell transplantation. TCRdb re-called the RT-PCR reads through MiXCR, storing one row per CDR3 protein. The table shows about 200,000 distinct CDR3 sequences, with 41% occurring only once. The sequence derives from a human donor who was either an allogeneic HSCT recipient or a stem cell or donor lymphocyte infusion donor (not recorded which). It is not recorded whose cells these are; they may come from a transplant donor. Sequences were obtained from blood, either unsorted or a sorted T cell fraction (not recorded which).

CDR3 nucleotide sequence: TGCGCCAGCAGCCAAGCGGTTACAGCGGGAGGATCCCCCGGGGAGCTGTTTTTT. As protein: CASSQAVTAGGSPGELFF. The chain is built from TRBV4-3 and TRBJ2-2; 9 nucleotides agree with TRBD2. Germline V gene data show CDR1 as LGHNA and CDR2 as YSLEER. Unmatched junction bases numbered 12, after V lost 1 base and J lost 6 bases. CDR3 length equals 18 residues.